This T cell receptor (beta chain) comes out of a study of T cells in localized non-small cell lung cancer. Study-level points and caveats: A median of about 58 of the top 100 tumor clones appeared in adjacent lung, which was paired and uninvolved. Uninvolved adjacent lung, not tumor, had the highest T cell clonality.

Trimming cost V 0 bases and J 2 bases, with 9 bases left between them. Germline loops: CDR1 SGDLS, CDR2 YYNGEE. The length of the CDR3 is 14 residues. This clone was counted a single time. As yet, its antigen is unknown. Sequenced by immunoSEQ multiplex PCR; TCRdb stores in-frame clones only, minus some. The data hold about 40,000 clones, with approximately 83% observed a single time. Specimen: peripheral blood, collected before any cancer treatment. The source of this sequence is a man aged 40 to 70 with stage I lung adenocarcinoma. The gene calls are TRBV9 and TRBJ2-7; D remains unclear. The CDR3 protein is CASSVGATAYEQYF. Here the CDR3 DNA reads TGTGCCAGCAGCGTAGGAGCGACTGCCTACGAGCAGTACTTC.